What follows is one T cell receptor (beta chain) and its context. These data are taken from a study of CXCR3-negative and CXCR3-positive naive CD8 T cells. This CDR3 has 20 amino acids. Germline-derived CDR1 and CDR2 are LGHDT and YNNKEL (reference sequence). The authors prepared UMI-labeled TRB cDNA libraries by 5' RACE. TCRdb reprocessed the 5' RACE reads and keeps a single row for each CDR3 protein, giving no DNA. The ten most abundant clones cover about 4.5% of a sample with about 62,000 distinct CDR3 sequences. Material: naive CXCR3- CD8+ T cells from blood. Subset reported: CD45RO-CCR7+CD27+CD95- naive CD8+ T cells lacking CXCR3 (TNR3-). This sequence joins TRBV3-1 and TRBJ2-3; TCRdb lists TRBD2, though no DNA is available to test this call. This TCR came from a human donor in good health. Some clones in this sample may be carry-over from other donors' samples. This CDR3 is CASSPPVTSGGALVGDTQYF.